The T cell receptor (beta chain) described here comes from a study of shared T cell receptors in the human thymus. The V end lost 2 bases, the J end lost 4 bases, and 17 bases lay between the germline ends. In germline, CDR1 is SGHVS, CDR2 FQNEAQ. This CDR3 contains 16 residues. Sequencing was performed with immunoSEQ multiplex PCR; in TCRdb, only in-frame clones are kept and a portion is missing. The sample gives some 720,000 clones, roughly 90% of which show up once; around 0.0099% is in the top ten. These data were also filed under a second study, of human thymus T cells. That paper adds: Thymus tissue was removed during corrective cardiac surgery. Apparent bias marked the V and J gene usage of thymic and blood repertoires. Unrelated people showed highly overlapping thymic repertoires, related research reported.

Sequencing was performed on thymocytes. J is TRBJ2-5 and V is TRBV7-8; possibly TRBD1 for D (5 bases). This clonotype was obtained from a boy under two years old with a congenital heart defect. The CDR3 DNA reads as TGTGCCAGCAGCTTAAGTGAGGACATCCCTCGAGAGACCCAGTACTTC. Its translation is CASSLSEDIPRETQYF.